This TCR beta chain was found in a study of patients and donors after allogeneic stem cell transplantation. A single record per CDR3 protein comes from TCRdb applying MiXCR to the RT-PCR reads. The top ten hold 5% to 6.5% of the sample, which has roughly 880,000 distinct CDR3 sequences, roughly 18% seen once. This clonotype was seen only a few times. V was pared by 1 base and J by 5 bases, with 9 bases of the junction left unmatched. CDR1 and CDR2 (germline): SGHVS, FNYEAQ. The CDR3 spans 17 residues. The clonotype was recovered from a human donor who was either an allogeneic HSCT recipient or a stem cell or donor lymphocyte infusion donor (not recorded which). It is not recorded whose cells these are; they may come from a transplant donor. This sequence joins TRBV7-6 and TRBJ2-7; 12 bases map to TRBD2. What was sequenced was blood, either unsorted or a sorted T cell fraction (not recorded which). The CDR3 protein is CASSLGTSGGYRHEQYF. CDR3 in DNA: TGTGCCAGCAGCTTAGGTACTAGCGGGGGGTATCGGCACGAGCAGTACTTC.